Sequencing of this T cell receptor (beta chain) was carried out in a study of cytomegalovirus exposure and HLA in healthy donors. Study-level findings and limits: Published work reported that the classifier diagnosed cytomegalovirus status with high specificity and sensitivity. The study designated about 160 TCR beta chains cytomegalovirus-associated. Per a later analysis, 15,000 to 20,000 TCR beta sequences showed association with HLA alleles at 0.05 false discovery rate.

Turning to this clone: Its target is unknown.

Germline CDR1 and CDR2: SGHTA and FQGNSA. The CDR3 runs to 16 residues. Trimming removed 3 bases at V and 0 bases at J, with 14 bases between. Primers included in the PCR were 60 Vbeta and 13 Jbeta primers. Clones were read by immunoSEQ multiplex PCR, and TCRdb kept only the in-frame ones, dropping some. The data show 150,000 to 200,000 clones, about 75% seen once. The chain has TRBV7-2 and TRBJ2-5; D possibly corresponds to TRBD2 (5 bases). The specimen sequenced was PBMCs. This TCR was sampled from a female donor in good health and CMV-seronegative. CDR3 sequence reads: CASSLRAMGYQETQYF. CDR3 in DNA: TGTGCCAGCAGCTTGCGGGCCATGGGGTACCAAGAGACCCAGTACTTC.